This TCR beta chain was recorded in a study of blood T cell repertoires in COVID-19 (dated by TCRdb to 2018 to 2020). Describing the broader study: Collaborator samples came from the United States, Italy and Spain and covered acute and convalescent phases of COVID-19. The sample metadata nearly always contained a de-identified subject ID, COVID-19 status, age in years and sex. The repertoires were released in a freely available public database meant as a resource for research on the immune response to SARS-CoV-2. HLA class I and class II types, where available, came from metadata supplied by the sample provider rather than from assay-based typing. Deeply sampled blood TCRbeta repertoires from subjects exposed to, actively infected with, or recovered from COVID-19 were included in the dataset. The material from the prospective study consisted of cDNA or gDNA derived from T cells, B-cell-depleted T cells, or PBMCs. The samples were drawn from two sources: the first 160 participants of the ongoing ImmuneRACE study, and 950 to 1,500 subjects contributed by 6 global collaborators.

Participants in the prospective study were enrolled through a virtual design, were aged about 18 to 89 years, and lived in 24 United States geographic areas. To assign participants to cohorts, the prospective study relied on clinical history that participants themselves reported in a screening survey and a study questionnaire. Exposed participants had been in contact, within 2 weeks of entering the study, with a person who had a PCR-confirmed or clinician-diagnosed case of COVID-19. Each participant in the prospective study had whole blood, serum and a nasopharyngeal or oropharyngeal swab collected by mobile phlebotomists. Prospective study participants could optionally give additional blood draws and questionnaires over a roughly 2-month period. Before DNA extraction, prospective study blood samples were shipped either frozen or at room temperature. The CDR3 covers 15 residues, taking in both the cysteine and the phenylalanine. The sequence is cut down to CDR3 DNA, 45 bases in frame from base 1. At the junction V is shortened by 0 bases and J by 4 bases; bases outside the gene matches: 5. In the germline V gene, CDR1 corresponds to SGHTA and CDR2 to FQGNSA.

A word on this clone: Its antigen target is currently unknown. The record has no base qualities; no much larger clone is one base away.

The paper's findings and limits, for the study overall: How much clinical and demographic metadata was included differed by source and by participant, and the metadata was provided uncurated.

The immunoSEQ Assay, a bias-controlled multiplex PCR, was used to amplify TCRbeta CDR3 regions from genomic DNA. The authors processed their data as follows. The number of nucleated cells in each sample was estimated from the amplification of reference gene primers within the assay. To quantify the absolute abundance of each unique TCRbeta CDR3 rearrangement, sequence reads were collapsed and filtered. For each sample, productive Simpson clonality was calculated as the square root of Simpson's diversity index across productive rearrangements. Drawn from immuneACCESS, this table holds only the in-frame rearrangements with V and J called that TCRdb kept. Clones are partly lost; checked studies trace under half to an unresolved V gene and leave the rest unexplained. V and J calls and clone size are as listed in that table; D and trimming were resolved from the DNA. Here the sample has approximately 380,000 clones; approximately 93% occur a single time. The top ten constitute about 0.86% of the sample.

This receptor was identified in a middle-aged woman who had been exposed to COVID-19. The sequence links TRBV7-2 to TRBJ1-2; the junction holds 7 bases that match TRBD1. Input material: PBMCs or T cells enriched from blood (not recorded which). The CDR3 has the sequence CASSLAFRGVYGYTF. In nucleotide form, the sequence is TGTGCCAGCAGCTTAGCGTTCAGGGGGGTCTATGGCTACACCTTC.